The present TCR beta chain was sequenced within a study of Ad26.COV2.S vaccination and SARS-CoV-2 variants. Study-wide context: Enrollment placed the donor in the COV1001 Ad26.COV2.S trial arm. The vaccine Ad26.COV2.S was put into the muscle once, or twice with 56 days between.

Remarks on this clone: The antigen is undetermined.

Assay used: immunoSEQ multiplex PCR; TCRdb lists only in-frame clones, some missing. The table shows about 400,000 clones, with around 89% occurring only once. With V trimmed by 4 bases and J by 4 bases, 8 bases remained unmatched. Germline V CDR1 and CDR2: LNHNV, YYDKDF (reference sequence). This CDR3 has 16 amino acids. General study findings and limits: Substantial breadth in spike-specific CD8+ and CD4+ T cell responses was reportedly seen after vaccination.

Treatment described: approximately 18 received Ad26.COV2.S at low or high dose, single or two shots; a few received placebo; per-sample allocation not given. Sampling was done on day 63 after the first vaccine or placebo injection. Specimen: peripheral blood, collected in a trial of Ad26.COV2.S vaccine versus placebo. V gene TRBV15 combines with J gene TRBJ2-2; 8 bases are shared with TRBD2. The source of this sequence is a person between 18 and 60 years old who received the Ad26.COV2.S COVID-19 vaccine or a placebo. CDR3 loop: CATSTGESGGTGELFF. Here the CDR3 DNA reads TGTGCCACCAGCACTGGGGAAAGCGGGGGCACCGGGGAGCTGTTTTTT.